One T cell receptor (beta chain) is described in this entry. This clonotype was counted ten times or more. Which antigen it targets is not known. Base qualities are not at hand, and no much larger clone is one base apart. The data derive from a study of tumor-infiltrating lymphocytes in oesophageal squamous cell carcinoma (TCRdb year 2016). The CDR3, cysteine through phenylalanine, is 13 amino acids long. Of all the DNA, just the CDR3 is kept, 39 bases in frame from base 1. V and J are trimmed by 8 bases and 8 bases, and the gene matches miss 8 bases of the junction. Per the germline V gene (reference sequence), MNHEY is the CDR1 and SMNVEV is the CDR2. Library preparation used PCR. Instrument on record: Illumina HiSeq 2000. TCRdb cleaned the public reads at Q25 with fastp, built clones with MiXCR and kept in-frame beta chains. Under each unique CDR3 protein, matching rows form one entry showing the most common genes and DNA. The sample table contains 23,000 or so distinct CDR3 sequences; only one count was recorded for around 40% of them. The ten largest make up 20% to 25% of the sample.

Sequencing input: esophageal tumor tissue. The sequence came from a male donor with esophageal squamous cell carcinoma. Recombination joined TRBV27 with TRBJ1-4; 7 nucleotides in the junction match TRBD1. Read as DNA, the sequence is TGTGCCAGCGCGGGACAGATTGGGGAAAAACTGTTTTTT. Translated, it reads CASAGQIGEKLFF.